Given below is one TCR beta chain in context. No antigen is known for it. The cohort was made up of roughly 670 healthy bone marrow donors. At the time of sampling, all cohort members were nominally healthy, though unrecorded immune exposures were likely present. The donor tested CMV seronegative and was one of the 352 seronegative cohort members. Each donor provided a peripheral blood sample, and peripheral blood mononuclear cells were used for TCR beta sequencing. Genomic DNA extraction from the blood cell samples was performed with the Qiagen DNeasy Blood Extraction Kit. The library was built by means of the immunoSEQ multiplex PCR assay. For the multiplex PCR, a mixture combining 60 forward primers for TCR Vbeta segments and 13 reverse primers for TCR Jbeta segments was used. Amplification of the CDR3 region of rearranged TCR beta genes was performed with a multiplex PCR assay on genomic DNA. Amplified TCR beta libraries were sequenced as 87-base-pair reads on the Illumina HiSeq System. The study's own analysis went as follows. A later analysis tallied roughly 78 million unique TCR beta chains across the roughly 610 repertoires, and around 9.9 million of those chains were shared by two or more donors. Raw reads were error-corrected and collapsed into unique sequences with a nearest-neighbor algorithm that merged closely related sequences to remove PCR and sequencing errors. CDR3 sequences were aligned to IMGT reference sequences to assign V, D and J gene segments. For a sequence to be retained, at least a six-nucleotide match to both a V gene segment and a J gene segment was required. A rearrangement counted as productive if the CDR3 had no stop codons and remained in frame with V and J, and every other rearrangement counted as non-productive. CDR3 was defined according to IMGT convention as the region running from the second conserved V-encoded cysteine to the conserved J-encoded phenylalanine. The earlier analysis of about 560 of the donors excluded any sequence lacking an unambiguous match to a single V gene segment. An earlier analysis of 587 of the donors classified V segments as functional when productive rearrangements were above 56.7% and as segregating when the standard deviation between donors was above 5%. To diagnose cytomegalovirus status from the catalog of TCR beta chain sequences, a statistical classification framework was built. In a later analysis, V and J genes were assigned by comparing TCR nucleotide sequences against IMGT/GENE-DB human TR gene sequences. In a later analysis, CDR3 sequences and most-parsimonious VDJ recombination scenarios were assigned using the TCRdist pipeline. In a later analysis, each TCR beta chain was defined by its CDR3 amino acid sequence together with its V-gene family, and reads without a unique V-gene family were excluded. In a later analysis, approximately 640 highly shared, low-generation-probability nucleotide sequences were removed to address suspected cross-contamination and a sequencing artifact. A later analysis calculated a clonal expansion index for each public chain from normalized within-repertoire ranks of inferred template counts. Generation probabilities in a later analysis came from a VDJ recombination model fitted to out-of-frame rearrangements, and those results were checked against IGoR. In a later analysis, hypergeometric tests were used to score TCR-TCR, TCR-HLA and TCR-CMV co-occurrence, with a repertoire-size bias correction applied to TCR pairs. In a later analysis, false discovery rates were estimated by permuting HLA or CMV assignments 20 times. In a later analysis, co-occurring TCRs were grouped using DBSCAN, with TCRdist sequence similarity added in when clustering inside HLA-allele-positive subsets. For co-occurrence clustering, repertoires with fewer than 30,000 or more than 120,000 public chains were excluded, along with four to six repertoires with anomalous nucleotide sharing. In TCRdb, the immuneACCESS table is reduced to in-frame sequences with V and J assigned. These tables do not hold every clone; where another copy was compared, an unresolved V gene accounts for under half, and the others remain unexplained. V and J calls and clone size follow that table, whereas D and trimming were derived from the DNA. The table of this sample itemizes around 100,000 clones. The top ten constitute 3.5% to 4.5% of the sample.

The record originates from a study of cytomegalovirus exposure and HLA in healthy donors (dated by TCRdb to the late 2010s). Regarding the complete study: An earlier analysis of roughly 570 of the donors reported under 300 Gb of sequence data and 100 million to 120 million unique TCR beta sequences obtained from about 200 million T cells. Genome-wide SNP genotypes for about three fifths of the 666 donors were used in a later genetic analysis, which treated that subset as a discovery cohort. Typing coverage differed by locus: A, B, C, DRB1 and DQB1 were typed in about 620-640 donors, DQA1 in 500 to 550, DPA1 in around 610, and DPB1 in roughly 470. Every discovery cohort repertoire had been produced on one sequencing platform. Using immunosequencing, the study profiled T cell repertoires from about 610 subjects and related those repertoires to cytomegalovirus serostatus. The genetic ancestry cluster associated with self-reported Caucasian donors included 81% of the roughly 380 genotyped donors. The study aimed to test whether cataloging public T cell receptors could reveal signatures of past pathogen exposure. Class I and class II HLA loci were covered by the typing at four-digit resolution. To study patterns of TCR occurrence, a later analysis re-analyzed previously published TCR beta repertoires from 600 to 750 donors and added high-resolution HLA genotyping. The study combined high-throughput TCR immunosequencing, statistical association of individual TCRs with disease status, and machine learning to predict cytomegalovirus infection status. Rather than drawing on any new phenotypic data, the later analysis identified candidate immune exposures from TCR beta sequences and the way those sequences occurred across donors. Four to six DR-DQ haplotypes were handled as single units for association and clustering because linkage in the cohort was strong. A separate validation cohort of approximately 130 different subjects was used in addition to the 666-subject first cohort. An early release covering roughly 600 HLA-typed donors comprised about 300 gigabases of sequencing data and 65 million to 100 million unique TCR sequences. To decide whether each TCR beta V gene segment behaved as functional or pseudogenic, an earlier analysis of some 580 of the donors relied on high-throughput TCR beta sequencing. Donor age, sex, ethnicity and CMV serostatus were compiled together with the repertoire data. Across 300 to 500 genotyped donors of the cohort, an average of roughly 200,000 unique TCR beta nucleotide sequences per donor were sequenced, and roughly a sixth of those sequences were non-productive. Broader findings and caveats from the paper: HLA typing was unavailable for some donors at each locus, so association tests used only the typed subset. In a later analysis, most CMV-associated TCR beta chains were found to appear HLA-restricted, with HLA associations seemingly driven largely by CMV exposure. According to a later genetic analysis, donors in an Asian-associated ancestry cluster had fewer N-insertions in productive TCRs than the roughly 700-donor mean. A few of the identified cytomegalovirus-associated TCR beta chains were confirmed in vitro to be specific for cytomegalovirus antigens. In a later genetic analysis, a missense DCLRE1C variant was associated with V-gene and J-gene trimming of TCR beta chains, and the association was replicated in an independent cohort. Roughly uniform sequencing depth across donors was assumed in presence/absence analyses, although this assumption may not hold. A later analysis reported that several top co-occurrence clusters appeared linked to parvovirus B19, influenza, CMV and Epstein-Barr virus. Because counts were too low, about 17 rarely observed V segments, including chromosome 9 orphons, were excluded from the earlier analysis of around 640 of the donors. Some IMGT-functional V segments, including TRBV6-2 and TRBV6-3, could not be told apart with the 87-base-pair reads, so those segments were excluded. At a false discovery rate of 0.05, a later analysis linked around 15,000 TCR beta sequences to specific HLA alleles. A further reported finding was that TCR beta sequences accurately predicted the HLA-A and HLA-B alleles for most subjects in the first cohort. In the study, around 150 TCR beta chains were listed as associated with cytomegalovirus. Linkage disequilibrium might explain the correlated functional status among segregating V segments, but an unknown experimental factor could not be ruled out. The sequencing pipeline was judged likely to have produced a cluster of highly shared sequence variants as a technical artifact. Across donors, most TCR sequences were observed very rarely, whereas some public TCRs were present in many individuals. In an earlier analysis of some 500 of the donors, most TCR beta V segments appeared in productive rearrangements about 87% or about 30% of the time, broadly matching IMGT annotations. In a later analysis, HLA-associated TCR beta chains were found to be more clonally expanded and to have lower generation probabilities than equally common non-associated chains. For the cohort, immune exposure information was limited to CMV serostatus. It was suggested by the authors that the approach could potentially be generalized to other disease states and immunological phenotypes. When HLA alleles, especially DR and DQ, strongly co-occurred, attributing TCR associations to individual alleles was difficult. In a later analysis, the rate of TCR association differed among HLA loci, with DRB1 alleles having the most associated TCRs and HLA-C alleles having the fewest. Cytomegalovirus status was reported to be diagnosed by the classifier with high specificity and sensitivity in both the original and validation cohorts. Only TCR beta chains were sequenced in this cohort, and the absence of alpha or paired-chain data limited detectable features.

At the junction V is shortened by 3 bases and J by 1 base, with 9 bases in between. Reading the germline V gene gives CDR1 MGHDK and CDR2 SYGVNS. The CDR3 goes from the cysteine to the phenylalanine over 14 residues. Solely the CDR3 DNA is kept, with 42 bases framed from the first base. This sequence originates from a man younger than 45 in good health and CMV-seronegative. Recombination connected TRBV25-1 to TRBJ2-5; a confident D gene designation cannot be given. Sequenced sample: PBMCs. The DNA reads TGTGCCAGCAGTGATGCAGTCCCCCAAGAGACCCAGTACTTC. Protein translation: CASSDAVPQETQYF.